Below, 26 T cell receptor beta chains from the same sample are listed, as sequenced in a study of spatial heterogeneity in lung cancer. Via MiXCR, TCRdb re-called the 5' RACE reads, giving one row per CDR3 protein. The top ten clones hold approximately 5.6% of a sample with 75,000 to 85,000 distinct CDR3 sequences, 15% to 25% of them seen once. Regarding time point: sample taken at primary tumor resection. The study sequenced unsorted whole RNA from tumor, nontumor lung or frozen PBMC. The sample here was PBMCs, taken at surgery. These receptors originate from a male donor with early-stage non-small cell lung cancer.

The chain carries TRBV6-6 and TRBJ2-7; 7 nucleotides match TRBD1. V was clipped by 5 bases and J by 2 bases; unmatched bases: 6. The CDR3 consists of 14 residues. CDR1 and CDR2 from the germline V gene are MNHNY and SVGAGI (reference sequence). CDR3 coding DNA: TGTGCCAGCAGTGAGTGGGACAGTACCTACGAGCAGTACTTC. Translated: CASSEWDSTYEQYF.

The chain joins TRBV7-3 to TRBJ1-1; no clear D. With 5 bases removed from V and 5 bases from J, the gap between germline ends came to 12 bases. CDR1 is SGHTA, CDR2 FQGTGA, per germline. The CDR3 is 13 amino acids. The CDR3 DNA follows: TGTGCCAGCAGCCCCCAAGAGGGTACTGAAGCTTTCTTT. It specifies CASSPQEGTEAFF. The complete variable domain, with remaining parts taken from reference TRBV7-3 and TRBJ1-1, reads GAGVSQTPSNKVTEKGKYVELRCDPISGHTALYWYRQSLGQGPEFLIYFQGTGAADDSGLPNDRFFAVRPEGSVSTLKIQRTERGDSAVYLCASSPQEGTEAFFGQGTRLTVV.

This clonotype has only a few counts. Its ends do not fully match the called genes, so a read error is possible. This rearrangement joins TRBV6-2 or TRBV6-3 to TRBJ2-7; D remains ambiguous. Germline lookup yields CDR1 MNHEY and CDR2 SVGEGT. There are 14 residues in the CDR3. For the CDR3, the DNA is TGTGCCAGCGGTTATGATGGGGTAGGCTACGAGCAGTACTTC. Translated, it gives CASGYDGVGYEQYF.

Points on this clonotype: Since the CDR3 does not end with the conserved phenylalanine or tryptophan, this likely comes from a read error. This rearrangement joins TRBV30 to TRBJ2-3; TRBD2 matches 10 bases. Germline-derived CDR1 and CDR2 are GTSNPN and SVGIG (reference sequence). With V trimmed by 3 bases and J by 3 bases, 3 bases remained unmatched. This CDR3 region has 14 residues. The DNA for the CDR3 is TGTGCCTGGAGGACTAGCGGGTGGACAGATACGCAGTATCTT. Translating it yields CAWRTSGWTDTQYL.

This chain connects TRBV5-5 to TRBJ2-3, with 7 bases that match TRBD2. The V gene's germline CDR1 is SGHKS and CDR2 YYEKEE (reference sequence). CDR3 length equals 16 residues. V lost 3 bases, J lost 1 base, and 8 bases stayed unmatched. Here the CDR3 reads CASSSPFRGGTDTQYF. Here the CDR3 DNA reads TGTGCCAGCAGCTCCCCTTTTCGGGGGGGCACAGATACGCAGTATTTT.

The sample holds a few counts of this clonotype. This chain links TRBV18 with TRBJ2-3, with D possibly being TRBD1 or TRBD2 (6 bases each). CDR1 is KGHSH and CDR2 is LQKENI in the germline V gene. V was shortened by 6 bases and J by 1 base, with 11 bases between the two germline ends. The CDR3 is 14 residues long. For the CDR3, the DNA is TGTGCCAGCTCGGAGGGGGGACGCACAGATACGCAGTATTTT. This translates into CASSEGGRTDTQYF. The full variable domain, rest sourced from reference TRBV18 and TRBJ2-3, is NAGVMQNPRHLVRRRGQEARLRCSPMKGHSHVYWYRQLPEEGLKFMVYLQKENIIDESGMPKERFSAEFPKEGPSILRIQQVVRGDSAAYFCASSEGGRTDTQYFGPGTRLTVL.

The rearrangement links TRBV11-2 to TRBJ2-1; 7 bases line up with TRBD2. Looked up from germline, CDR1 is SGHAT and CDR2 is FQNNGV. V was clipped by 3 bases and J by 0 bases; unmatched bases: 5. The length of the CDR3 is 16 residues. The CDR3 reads CASSFERDSSYNEQFF. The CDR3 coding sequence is TGTGCCAGCAGCTTCGAGCGGGATAGCTCCTACAATGAGCAGTTCTTC.

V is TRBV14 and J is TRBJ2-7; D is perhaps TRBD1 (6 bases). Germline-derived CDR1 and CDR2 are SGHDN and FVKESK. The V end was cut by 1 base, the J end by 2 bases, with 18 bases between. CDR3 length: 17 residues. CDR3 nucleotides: TGTGCCAGCAGCCAAGTTACAGGGCCCGGTCGGACCTACGAGCAGTACTTC. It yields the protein CASSQVTGPGRTYEQYF. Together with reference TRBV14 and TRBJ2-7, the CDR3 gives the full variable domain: EAGVTQFPSHSVIEKGQTVTLRCDPISGHDNLYWYRRVMGKEIKFLLHFVKESKQDESGMPNNRFLAERTGGTYSTLKVQPAELEDSGVYFCASSQVTGPGRTYEQYFGPGTRLTVT.

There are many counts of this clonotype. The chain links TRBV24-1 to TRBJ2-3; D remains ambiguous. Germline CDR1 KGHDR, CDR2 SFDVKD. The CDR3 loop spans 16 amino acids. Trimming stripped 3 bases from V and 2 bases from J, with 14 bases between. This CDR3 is CATSDPSDGVTDTQYF. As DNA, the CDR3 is TGTGCCACCAGTGATCCGAGCGACGGCGTCACAGATACGCAGTATTTT.

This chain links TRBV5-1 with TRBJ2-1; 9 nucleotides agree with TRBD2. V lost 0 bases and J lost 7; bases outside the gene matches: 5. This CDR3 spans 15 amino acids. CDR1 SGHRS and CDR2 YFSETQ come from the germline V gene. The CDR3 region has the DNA TGCGCCAGCAGCTTGGCCCTAGCGGGGTTGAATGAGCAGTTCTTC. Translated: CASSLALAGLNEQFF.

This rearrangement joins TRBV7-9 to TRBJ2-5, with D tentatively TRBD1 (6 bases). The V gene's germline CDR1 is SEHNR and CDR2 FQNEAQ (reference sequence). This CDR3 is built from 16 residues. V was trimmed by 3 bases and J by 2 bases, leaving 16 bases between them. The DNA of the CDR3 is TGTGCCAGCAGCTTTGAGCCGGGACACTTACAAGAGACCCAGTACTTC. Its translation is CASSFEPGHLQETQYF.

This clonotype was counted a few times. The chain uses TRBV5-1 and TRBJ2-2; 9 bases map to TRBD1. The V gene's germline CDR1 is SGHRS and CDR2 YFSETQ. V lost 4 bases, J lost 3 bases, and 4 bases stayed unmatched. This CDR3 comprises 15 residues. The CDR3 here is CASSDGQGHTGELFF. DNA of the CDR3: TGCGCCAGCAGCGATGGACAGGGGCACACCGGGGAGCTGTTTTTT.

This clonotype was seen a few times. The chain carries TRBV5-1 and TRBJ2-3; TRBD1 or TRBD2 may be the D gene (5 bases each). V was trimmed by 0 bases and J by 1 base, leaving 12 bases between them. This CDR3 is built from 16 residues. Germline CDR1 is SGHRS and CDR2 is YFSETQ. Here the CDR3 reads CASSLARRGGTDTQYF. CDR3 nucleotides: TGCGCCAGCAGCTTGGCCCGTAGAGGGGGCACAGATACGCAGTATTTT.

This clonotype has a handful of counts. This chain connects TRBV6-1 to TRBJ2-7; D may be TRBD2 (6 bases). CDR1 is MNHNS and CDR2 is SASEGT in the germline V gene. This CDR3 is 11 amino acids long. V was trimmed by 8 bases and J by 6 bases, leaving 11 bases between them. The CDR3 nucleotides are TGTGCCAGCTTCGTCGGGGGCGAGCAGTACTTC. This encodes CASFVGGEQYF.

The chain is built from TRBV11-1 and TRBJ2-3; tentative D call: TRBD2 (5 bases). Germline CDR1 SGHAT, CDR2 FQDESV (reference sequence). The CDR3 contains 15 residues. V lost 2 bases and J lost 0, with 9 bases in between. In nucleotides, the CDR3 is TGTGCCAGCAGCTTACAGCGGAGAAGCACAGATACGCAGTATTTT. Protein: CASSLQRRSTDTQYF.

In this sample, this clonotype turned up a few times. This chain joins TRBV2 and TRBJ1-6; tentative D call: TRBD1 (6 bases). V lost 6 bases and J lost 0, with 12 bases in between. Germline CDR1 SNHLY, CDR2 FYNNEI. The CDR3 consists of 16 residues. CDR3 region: CASSLSDSSYNSPLHF. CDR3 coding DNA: TGTGCCAGCAGCCTCTCGGACAGCTCCTATAATTCACCCCTCCACTTT.

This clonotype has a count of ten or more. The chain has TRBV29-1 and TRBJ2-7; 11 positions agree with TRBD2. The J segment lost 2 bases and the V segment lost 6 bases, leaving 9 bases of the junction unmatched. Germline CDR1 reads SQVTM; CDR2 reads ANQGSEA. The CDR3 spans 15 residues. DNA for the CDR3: TGCAGCGTCGCCACGACTAGCGGGGTACCCTACGAGCAGTACTTC. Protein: CSVATTSGVPYEQYF.

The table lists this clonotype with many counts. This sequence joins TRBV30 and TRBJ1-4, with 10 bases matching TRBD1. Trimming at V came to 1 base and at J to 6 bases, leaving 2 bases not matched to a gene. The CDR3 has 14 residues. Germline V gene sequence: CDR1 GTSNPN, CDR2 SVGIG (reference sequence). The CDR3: CAWSAGTGDEKLFF. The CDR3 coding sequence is TGTGCCTGGAGTGCAGGGACAGGGGATGAAAAACTGTTTTTT.

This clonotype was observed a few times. This CDR3 reads CASTQYGTGDYGYTF. In DNA, the CDR3 is TGTGCCAGCACCCAATACGGGACAGGGGACTATGGCTACACCTTC. The chain has TRBV28 and TRBJ1-2; 10 bases map to TRBD1. J lost 3 bases, V lost 7 bases, and 8 bases had no gene match. There are 15 residues in the CDR3. In germline, CDR1 is MDHEN, CDR2 SYDVKM.

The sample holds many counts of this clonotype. CDR3 coding DNA: TGTGCCAGCAGCCCCACAGGTGGTTATGGCTACACCTTC. It translates to CASSPTGGYGYTF. This chain uses TRBV7-9 with TRBJ1-2; D possibly corresponds to TRBD1 (5 bases). The V gene's germline CDR1 is SEHNR and CDR2 FQNEAQ (reference sequence). Deletions cut 5 bases from V and 5 bases from J, with 12 bases between. The CDR3 totals 13 residues.

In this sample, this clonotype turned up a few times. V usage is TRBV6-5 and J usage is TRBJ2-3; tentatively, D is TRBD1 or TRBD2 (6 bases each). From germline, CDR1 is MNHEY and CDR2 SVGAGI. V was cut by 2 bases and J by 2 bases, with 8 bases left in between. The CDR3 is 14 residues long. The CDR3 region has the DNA TGTGCCAGCAGTTACAGGGGGGACACAGATACGCAGTATTTT. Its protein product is CASSYRGDTDTQYF.

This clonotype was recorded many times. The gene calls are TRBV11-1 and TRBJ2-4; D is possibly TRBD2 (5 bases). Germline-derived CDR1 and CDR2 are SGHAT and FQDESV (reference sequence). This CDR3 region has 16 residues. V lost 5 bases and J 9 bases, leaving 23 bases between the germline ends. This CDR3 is CASSPSDGVRRRIQYF. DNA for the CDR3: TGTGCCAGCAGCCCATCAGACGGGGTTCGGCGGCGCATTCAGTACTTC.

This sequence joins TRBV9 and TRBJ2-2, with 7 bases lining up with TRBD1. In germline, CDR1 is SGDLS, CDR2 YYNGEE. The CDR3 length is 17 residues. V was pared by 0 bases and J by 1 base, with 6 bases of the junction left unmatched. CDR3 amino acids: CASSVAGNRGNTGELFF. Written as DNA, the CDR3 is TGTGCCAGCAGCGTAGCTGGGAACAGGGGGAACACCGGGGAGCTGTTTTTT.

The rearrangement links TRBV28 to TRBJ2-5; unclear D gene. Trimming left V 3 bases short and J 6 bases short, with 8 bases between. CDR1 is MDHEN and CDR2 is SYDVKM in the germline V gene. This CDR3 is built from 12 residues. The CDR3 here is CASSFPFQTQYF. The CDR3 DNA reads TGTGCCAGCAGTTTTCCTTTCCAGACCCAGTACTTC.

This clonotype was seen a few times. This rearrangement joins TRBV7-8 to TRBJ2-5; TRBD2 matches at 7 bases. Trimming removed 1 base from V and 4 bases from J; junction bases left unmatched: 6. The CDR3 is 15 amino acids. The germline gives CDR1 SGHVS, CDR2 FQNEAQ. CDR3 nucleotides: TGTGCCAGCAGCTTAGAAGGAGGGAGGGGAGAGACCCAGTACTTC. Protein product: CASSLEGGRGETQYF.

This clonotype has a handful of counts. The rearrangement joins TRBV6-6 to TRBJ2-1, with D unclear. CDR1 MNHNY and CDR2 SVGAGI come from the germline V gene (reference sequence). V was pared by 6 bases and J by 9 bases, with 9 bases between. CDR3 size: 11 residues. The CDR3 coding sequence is TGTGCCAGCAGCGTCCTGATTGAGCAGTTCTTC. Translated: CASSVLIEQFF.